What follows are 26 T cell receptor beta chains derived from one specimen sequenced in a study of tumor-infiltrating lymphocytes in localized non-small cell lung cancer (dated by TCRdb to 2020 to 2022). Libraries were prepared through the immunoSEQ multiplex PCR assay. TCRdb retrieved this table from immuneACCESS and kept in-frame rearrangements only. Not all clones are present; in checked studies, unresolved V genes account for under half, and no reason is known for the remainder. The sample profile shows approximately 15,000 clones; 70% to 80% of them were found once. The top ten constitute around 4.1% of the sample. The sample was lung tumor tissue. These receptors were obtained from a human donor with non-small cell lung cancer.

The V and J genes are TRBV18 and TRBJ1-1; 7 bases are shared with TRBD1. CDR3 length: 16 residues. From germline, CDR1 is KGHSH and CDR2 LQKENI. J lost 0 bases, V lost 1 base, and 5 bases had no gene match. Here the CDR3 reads CASSPLPGQLNTEAFF. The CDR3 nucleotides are TGTGCCAGCTCACCACTTCCGGGACAGTTGAACACTGAAGCTTTCTTT.

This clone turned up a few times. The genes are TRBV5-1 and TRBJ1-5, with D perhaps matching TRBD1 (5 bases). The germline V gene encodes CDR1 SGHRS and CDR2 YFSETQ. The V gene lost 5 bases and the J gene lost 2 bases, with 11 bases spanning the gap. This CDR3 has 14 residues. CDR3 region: CASSSGEGNQPQHF. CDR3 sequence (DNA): TGCGCCAGCAGTTCGGGGGAGGGCAATCAGCCCCAGCATTTT.

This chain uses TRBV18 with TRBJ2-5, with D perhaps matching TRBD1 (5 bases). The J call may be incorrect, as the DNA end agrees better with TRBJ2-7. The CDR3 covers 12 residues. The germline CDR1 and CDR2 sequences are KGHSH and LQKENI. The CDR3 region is CASSPDNYEQYF. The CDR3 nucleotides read TGTGCCAGCTCACCGGACAACTACGAGCAGTACTTC.

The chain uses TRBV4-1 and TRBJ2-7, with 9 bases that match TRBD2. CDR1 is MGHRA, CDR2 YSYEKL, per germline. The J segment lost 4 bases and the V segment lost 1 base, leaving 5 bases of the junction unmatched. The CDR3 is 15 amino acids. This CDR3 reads CASSQGLAGTYEQYF. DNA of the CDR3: TGCGCCAGCAGCCAAGGTCTAGCGGGAACTTACGAGCAGTACTTC.

The CDR3 spells CASSPLTETQYF. CDR3 bases: TGTGCCAGCAGTCCCCTTACTGAGACCCAGTACTTC. The V gene is TRBV6-6, the J gene TRBJ2-5, with D unresolved. The CDR3 covers 12 residues. V was shortened by 5 bases and J by 5 bases, with 9 bases between the two germline ends. Per germline, CDR1 MNHNY and CDR2 SVGAGI (reference sequence).

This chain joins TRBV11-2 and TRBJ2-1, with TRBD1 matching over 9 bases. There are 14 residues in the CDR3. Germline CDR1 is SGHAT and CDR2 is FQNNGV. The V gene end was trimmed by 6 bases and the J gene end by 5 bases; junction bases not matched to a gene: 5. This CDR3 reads CASRAGTGHNEQFF. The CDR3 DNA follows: TGTGCCAGCAGGGCCGGGACAGGGCACAATGAGCAGTTCTTC.

CDR3 in DNA: TGTGCCAGCACCGGACAGGGGGCATCCTACGAGCAGTACTTC. This gives the protein CASTGQGASYEQYF. The chain couples TRBV6-1 to TRBJ2-7; 11 bases align to TRBD1. Losses at the gene ends were 7 bases for V and 1 base for J; bases not matched to a gene: 3. CDR1 and CDR2 (germline): MNHNS, SASEGT. The CDR3 spans 14 residues.

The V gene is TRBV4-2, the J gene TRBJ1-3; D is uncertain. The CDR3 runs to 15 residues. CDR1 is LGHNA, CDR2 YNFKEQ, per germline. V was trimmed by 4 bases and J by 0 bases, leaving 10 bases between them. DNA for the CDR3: TGTGCCAGCAGCCTGGTGCCGGACTCTGGAAACACCATATATTTT. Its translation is CASSLVPDSGNTIYF.

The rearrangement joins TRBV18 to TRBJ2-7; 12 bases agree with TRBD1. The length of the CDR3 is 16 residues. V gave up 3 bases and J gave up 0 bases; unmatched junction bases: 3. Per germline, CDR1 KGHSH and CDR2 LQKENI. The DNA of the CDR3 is TGTGCCAGCTCACCCCTGGGACAGGGGGCCTCCTACGAGCAGTACTTC. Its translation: CASSPLGQGASYEQYF.

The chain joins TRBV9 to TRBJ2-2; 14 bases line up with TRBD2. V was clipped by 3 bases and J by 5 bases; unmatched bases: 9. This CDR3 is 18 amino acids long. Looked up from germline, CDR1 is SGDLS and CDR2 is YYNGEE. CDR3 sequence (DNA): TGTGCCAGCAGCGGAAGACTAGCGGGAGGGCCGCGGACCGGGGAGCTGTTTTTT. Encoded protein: CASSGRLAGGPRTGELFF.

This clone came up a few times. CDR3 sequence: CASSFQGAYYSPLHF. As DNA, the CDR3 is TGTGCCAGCAGTTTTCAGGGGGCTTACTATTCACCCCTCCACTTT. The chain is built from TRBV28 and TRBJ1-6; TRBD1 agrees at 8 bases. Trimming removed 3 bases from V and 8 bases from J; junction bases left unmatched: 6. Per germline, CDR1 MDHEN and CDR2 SYDVKM. The CDR3 loop spans 15 amino acids. Complete variable domain (other parts from reference TRBV28 and TRBJ1-6): DVKVTQSSRYLVKRTGEKVFLECVQDMDHENMFWYRQDPGLGLRLIYFSYDVKMKEKGDIPEGYSVSREKKERFSLILESASTNQTSMYLCASSFQGAYYSPLHFGNGTRLTVT.

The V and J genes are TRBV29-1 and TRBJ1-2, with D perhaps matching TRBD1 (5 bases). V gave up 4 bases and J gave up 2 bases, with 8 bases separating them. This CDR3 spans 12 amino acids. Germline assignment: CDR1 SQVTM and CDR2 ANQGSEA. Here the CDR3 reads CSVVRQNYGYTF. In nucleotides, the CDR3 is TGCAGCGTTGTTAGACAGAACTATGGCTACACCTTC. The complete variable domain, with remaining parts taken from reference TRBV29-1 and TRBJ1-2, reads SAVISQKPSRDICQRGTSLTIQCQVDSQVTMMFWYRQQPGQSLTLIATANQGSEATYESGFVIDKFPISRPNLTFSTLTVSNMSPEDSSIYLCSVVRQNYGYTFGSGTRLTVV.

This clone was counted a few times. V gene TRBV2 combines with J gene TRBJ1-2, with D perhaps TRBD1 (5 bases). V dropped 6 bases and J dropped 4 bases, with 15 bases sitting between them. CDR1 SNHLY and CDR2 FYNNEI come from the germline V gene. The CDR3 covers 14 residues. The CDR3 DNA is TGTGCCAGCAGGGGGGTAGTGGTCCCCTATGGCTACACCTTC. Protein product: CASRGVVVPYGYTF.

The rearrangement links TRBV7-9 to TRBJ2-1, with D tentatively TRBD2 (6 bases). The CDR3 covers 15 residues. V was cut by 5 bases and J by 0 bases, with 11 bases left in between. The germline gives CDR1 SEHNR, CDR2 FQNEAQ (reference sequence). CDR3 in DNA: TGTGCCAGCAGCCCGCGGGGCAGCTCCTACAATGAGCAGTTCTTC. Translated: CASSPRGSSYNEQFF.

The CDR3: CASSLLAGGDGGEQFF. The CDR3 DNA reads TGCGCCAGCAGTCTTTTAGCGGGAGGGGATGGCGGTGAGCAGTTCTTC. V and J are TRBV5-1 and TRBJ2-1; 11 bases match TRBD2. The V segment lost 5 bases and the J segment 9 bases; nucleotides outside the gene matches: 13. The CDR3 has 16 residues. Germline CDR1 SGHRS, CDR2 YFSETQ.

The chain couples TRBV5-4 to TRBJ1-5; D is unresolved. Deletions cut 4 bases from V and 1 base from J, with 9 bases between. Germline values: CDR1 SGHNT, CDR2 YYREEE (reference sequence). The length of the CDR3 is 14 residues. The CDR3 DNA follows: TGTGCCAGCAGCCCCGGAGGCAGCAATCAGCCCCAGCATTTT. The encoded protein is CASSPGGSNQPQHF.

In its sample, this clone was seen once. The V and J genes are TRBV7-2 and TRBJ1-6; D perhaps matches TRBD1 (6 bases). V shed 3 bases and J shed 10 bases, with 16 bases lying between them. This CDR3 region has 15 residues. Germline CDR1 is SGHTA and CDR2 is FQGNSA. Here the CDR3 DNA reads TGTGCCAGCAGCTTCCAGGCCCTAGGGGGGTCACCCCTCCACTTT. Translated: CASSFQALGGSPLHF.

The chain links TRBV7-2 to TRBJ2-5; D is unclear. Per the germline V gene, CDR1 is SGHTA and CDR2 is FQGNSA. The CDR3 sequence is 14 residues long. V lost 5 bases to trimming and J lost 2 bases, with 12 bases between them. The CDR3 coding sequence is TGTGCCAGCAGCCAGTTACCGATACAAGAGACCCAGTACTTC. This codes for CASSQLPIQETQYF.

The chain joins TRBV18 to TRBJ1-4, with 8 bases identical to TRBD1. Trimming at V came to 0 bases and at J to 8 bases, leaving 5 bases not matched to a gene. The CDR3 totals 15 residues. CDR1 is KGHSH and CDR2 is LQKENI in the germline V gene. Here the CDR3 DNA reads TGTGCCAGCTCACCACCGGGACAGGCGGCCGAAAAACTGTTTTTT. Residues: CASSPPGQAAEKLFF. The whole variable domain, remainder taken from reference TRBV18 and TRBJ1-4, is NAGVMQNPRHLVRRRGQEARLRCSPMKGHSHVYWYRQLPEEGLKFMVYLQKENIIDESGMPKERFSAEFPKEGPSILRIQQVVRGDSAAYFCASSPPGQAAEKLFFGSGTQLSVL.

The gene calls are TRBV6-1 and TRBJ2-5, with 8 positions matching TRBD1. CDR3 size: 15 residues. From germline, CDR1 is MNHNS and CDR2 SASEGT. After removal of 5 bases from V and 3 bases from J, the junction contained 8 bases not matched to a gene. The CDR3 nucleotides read TGTGCCAGCAGTCTTTTGGACAGGGCTAAAGAGACCCAGTACTTC. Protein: CASSLLDRAKETQYF.

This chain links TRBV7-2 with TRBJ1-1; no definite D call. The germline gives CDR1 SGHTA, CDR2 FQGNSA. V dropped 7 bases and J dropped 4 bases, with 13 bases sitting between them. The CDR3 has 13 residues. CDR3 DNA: TGTGCCAGCACCCGTCCCGGGTCCACTGAAGCTTTCTTT. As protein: CASTRPGSTEAFF.

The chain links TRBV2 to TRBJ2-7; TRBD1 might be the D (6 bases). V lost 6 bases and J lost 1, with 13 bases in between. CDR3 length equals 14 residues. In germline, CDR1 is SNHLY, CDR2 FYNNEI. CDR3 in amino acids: CASSGTPISYEQYF. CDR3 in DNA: TGTGCCAGCAGCGGGACACCCATATCCTACGAGCAGTACTTC.

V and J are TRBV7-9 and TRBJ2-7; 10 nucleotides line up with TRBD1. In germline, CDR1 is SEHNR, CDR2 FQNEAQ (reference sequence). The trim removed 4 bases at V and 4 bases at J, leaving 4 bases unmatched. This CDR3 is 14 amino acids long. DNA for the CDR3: TGTGCCAGCAGCTCAGGACAGGGGGTTTACGAGCAGTACTTC. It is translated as CASSSGQGVYEQYF.

CDR3 sequence (DNA): TGTGCCAGCAGCCCGCCGGGACTAGCGGTATACAATGAGCAGTTCTTC. Amino acid sequence: CASSPPGLAVYNEQFF. The rearrangement links TRBV7-6 to TRBJ2-1; 11 bases map to TRBD2. This CDR3 has 16 amino acids. Trimming removed 5 bases from V and 4 bases from J; junction bases left unmatched: 7. Germline V gene lookup returns CDR1 SGHVS and CDR2 FNYEAQ.

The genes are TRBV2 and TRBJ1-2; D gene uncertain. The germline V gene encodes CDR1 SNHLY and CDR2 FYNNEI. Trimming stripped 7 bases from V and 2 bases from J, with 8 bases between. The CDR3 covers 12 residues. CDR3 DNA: TGTGCCAGCAAACGGCAGAACTATGGCTACACCTTC. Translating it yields CASKRQNYGYTF.

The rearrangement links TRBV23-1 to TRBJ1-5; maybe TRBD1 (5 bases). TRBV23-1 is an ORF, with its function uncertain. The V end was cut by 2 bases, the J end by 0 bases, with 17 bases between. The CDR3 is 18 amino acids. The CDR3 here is CASSQKRGGENSNQPQHF. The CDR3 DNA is TGCGCCAGCAGTCAAAAGCGGGGGGGGGAAAATAGCAATCAGCCCCAGCATTTT.